This entry features one T cell receptor (beta chain) sequence. Its cognate antigen has yet to be identified. No base quality values were provided; no much bigger clone lies one nucleotide off. Library method: the immunoSEQ multiplex PCR assay. A mixture of 60 forward primers for TCR Vbeta segments and 13 reverse primers for TCR Jbeta segments was used in the multiplex PCR. A multiplex PCR assay on genomic DNA amplified the CDR3 region of rearranged TCR beta genes. The Illumina HiSeq System was used to sequence the amplified TCR beta libraries as 87-base-pair reads. Under the source paper's analysis protocol: In a later analysis, roughly 80 million unique TCR beta chains were counted across the roughly 610 repertoires, and roughly 11 million of these chains were shared by at least two donors. Raw reads were error-corrected and collapsed into unique sequences by a nearest-neighbor algorithm in which closely related sequences were merged to remove PCR and sequencing errors. To assign V, D and J gene segments, CDR3 sequences were aligned to IMGT reference sequences. Each retained sequence needed at least a six-nucleotide match to both a V gene segment and a J gene segment. A rearrangement was called productive if the CDR3 had no stop codons and remained in frame with V and J, and every other rearrangement was called non-productive. CDR3 was defined by IMGT convention, running from the second conserved V-encoded cysteine to the conserved J-encoded phenylalanine. The earlier analysis of around 640 of the donors excluded sequences that lacked an unambiguous match to a single V gene segment. In an earlier analysis of some 590 of the donors, a V segment was called functional when productive rearrangements were above 56.7%, and segregating when the standard deviation between donors exceeded 5%. To diagnose cytomegalovirus status from the catalog of TCR beta chain sequences, a statistical classification framework was built. In a later analysis, TCR nucleotide sequences were compared against IMGT/GENE-DB human TR gene sequences so that V and J genes could be assigned. The TCRdist pipeline was used in a later analysis to assign CDR3 sequences and most-parsimonious VDJ recombination scenarios. In a later analysis, every TCR beta chain was defined by the combination of its CDR3 amino acid sequence and its V-gene family, and reads without a unique V-gene family were dropped. As a way to deal with suspected cross-contamination and a sequencing artifact, a later analysis dropped 640 or so nucleotide sequences that were highly shared and had low generation probability. For each public chain, a later analysis derived a clonal expansion index from normalized ranks of inferred template counts within each repertoire. In a later analysis, generation probabilities were computed with a VDJ recombination model fitted to out-of-frame rearrangements, and the resulting probabilities were checked against IGoR. A later analysis scored TCR-TCR, TCR-HLA and TCR-CMV co-occurrence with hypergeometric tests, applying a repertoire-size bias correction to TCR pairs. To estimate false discovery rates, a later analysis permuted the HLA or CMV assignments 20 times. In a later analysis, co-occurring TCRs were grouped using DBSCAN, with TCRdist sequence similarity added in when clustering inside HLA-allele-positive subsets. Repertoires with fewer than 30,000 or more than 120,000 public chains were left out of co-occurrence clustering, as were five repertoires with anomalous nucleotide sharing. In TCRdb, the immuneACCESS table is reduced to in-frame sequences with V and J assigned. These tables do not hold every clone; where another copy was compared, an unresolved V gene accounts for under half, and the others remain unexplained. V, J and clone size reflect that table, while D and trimming were determined from the DNA. In all, the sample holds 100,000 to 150,000 clones, and about 76% of those were seen once. Clones ranked in the top ten supply about 2% of the sample.

This record belongs to a study of cytomegalovirus exposure and HLA in healthy donors (dated by TCRdb to 2015 to 2018). Regarding the complete study: In an earlier analysis of fewer than 750 of the donors, approximately 260 Gb of sequence data and 100 million or so unique TCR beta sequences from about 190 million T cells were reported. The number of donors typed differed by locus, with about 629-640 for A, B, C, DRB1 and DQB1, around 560 for DQA1, nearly 610 for DPA1, and under 490 for DPB1. Besides the first cohort of approximately 670 subjects, a separate validation cohort made up of roughly 130 different subjects was used. Using immunosequencing, the study profiled T cell repertoires from 500 to 800 subjects and related those repertoires to cytomegalovirus serostatus. On average, around 240,000 unique TCR beta nucleotide sequences were sequenced per donor among roughly 430 genotyped donors of the cohort, with about 17% of those sequences being non-productive. Rather than drawing on any new phenotypic data, the later analysis identified candidate immune exposures from TCR beta sequences and the way those sequences occurred across donors. Around 300 gigabases of sequencing data and tens of millions of unique TCR sequences were included in an early release covering several hundred HLA-typed donors. Donor age, sex, ethnicity and CMV serostatus were compiled alongside the repertoire data. The study was designed to test whether signatures of past pathogen exposure could be identified by cataloging public T cell receptors. All discovery cohort repertoires had been generated using a single sequencing platform. High-throughput TCR immunosequencing, statistical association of individual TCRs with disease status, and machine learning were combined to predict cytomegalovirus infection status. A later analysis re-examined previously published TCR beta repertoires from 600 to 700 donors and added high-resolution HLA genotyping to investigate patterns of TCR occurrence. To decide whether each TCR beta V gene segment behaved as functional or pseudogenic, an earlier analysis of 587 of the donors relied on high-throughput TCR beta sequencing. Of the approximately 400 genotyped donors, 65% to 90% fell in the genetic ancestry cluster associated with self-reported Caucasian donors. Both class I and class II loci were covered by HLA typing, at four-digit resolution. A handful of DR-DQ haplotypes were handled as single units for association and clustering because linkage in the cohort was strong. A later genetic analysis took genome-wide SNP genotypes for about three fifths of the 666 donors and used that subset as a discovery cohort. On the study overall, not on this receptor specifically: A later genetic analysis reported fewer N-insertions in productive TCRs among donors in an Asian-associated ancestry cluster than the approximately 700-donor mean. Specific HLA alleles were associated with 15,000 to 20,000 TCR beta sequences at a false discovery rate of 0.05 in a later analysis. According to a later analysis, most CMV-associated TCR beta chains appeared to be HLA-restricted, and the HLA associations seemed to be driven largely by CMV exposure. Across donors, most TCR sequences were observed very rarely, whereas some public TCRs were present in many individuals. The cohort was sequenced for TCR beta chains only, and without alpha or paired-chain data the features that could be detected were limited. Some IMGT-functional V segments, including TRBV6-2 and TRBV6-3, could not be told apart with the 87-base-pair reads, so those segments were excluded. It was suggested by the authors that the approach could potentially be generalized to other disease states and immunological phenotypes. In vitro tests confirmed that a few of the cytomegalovirus-associated TCR beta chains recognize cytomegalovirus antigens. In a later analysis, the rate of TCR association differed among HLA loci, with DRB1 alleles having the most associated TCRs and HLA-C alleles having the fewest. Because some donors lacked HLA typing at each locus, the association tests relied only on the typed subset. When HLA alleles, especially DR and DQ, strongly co-occurred, TCR associations were difficult to assign to individual alleles. A cluster of highly shared sequence variants was judged likely to be a technical artifact of the sequencing pipeline. In a later genetic analysis, a missense DCLRE1C variant was associated with V-gene and J-gene trimming of TCR beta chains, and the association was replicated in an independent cohort. The classifier was reported to diagnose cytomegalovirus status with high specificity and sensitivity in both the original cohort and the validation cohort. A further reported finding was that TCR beta sequences accurately predicted the HLA-A and HLA-B alleles for most subjects in the first cohort. Correlated functional status among segregating V segments might reflect linkage disequilibrium, but an unknown experimental factor could not be ruled out. According to a later analysis, parvovirus B19, influenza, CMV and Epstein-Barr virus appeared linked to several top co-occurrence clusters. Presence/absence analyses assumed roughly uniform sequencing depth across donors, an assumption that may not hold. Broadly in line with IMGT annotations, most TCR beta V segments showed up in productive rearrangements about 87% or about 30% of the time in an earlier analysis of 587 of the donors. Immune exposure information for the cohort was limited to CMV serostatus. Because counts were too low, seventeen rarely observed V segments, including chromosome 9 orphons, were left out of the earlier analysis of a few hundred of the donors. In the study, approximately 160 TCR beta chains were listed as associated with cytomegalovirus. A later analysis found that HLA-associated TCR beta chains were more clonally expanded and had lower generation probabilities than equally common non-associated chains.

The cohort consisted of 650 to 850 healthy bone marrow donors. All cohort members were sampled while nominally healthy, although unrecorded immune exposures were likely present. The donor was CMV seronegative and belonged to the group of several hundred seronegative cohort members. A peripheral blood sample was provided by each donor, and peripheral blood mononuclear cells were used for TCR beta sequencing. The Qiagen DNeasy Blood Extraction Kit was used to extract genomic DNA from the blood cell samples. The CDR3 measures 15 amino acids from cysteine to phenylalanine. The read is trimmed to its CDR3 DNA, 45 bases read in frame from base 1. The junction shows trimming of 0 bases on V and 5 bases on J, plus 14 bases between the germline ends. From a lookup of the germline V gene (reference sequence), CDR1 and CDR2 are SGHNT and YYREEE.

The source material was PBMCs. This receptor was taken from a woman in her 40s in good health and CMV-seronegative. The rearrangement combines TRBV5-4 with TRBJ1-1; the D gene is possibly TRBD1, with 6 bases matching. The DNA reads as follows: TGTGCCAGCAGCTTGGCAGGGGTAGGGCGGACTGAAGCTTTCTTT. Its coded protein is CASSLAGVGRTEAFF.